Presented here are 4 T cell receptor beta chains from one specimen sequenced in a study of preoperative IRX-2 immunotherapy in early breast cancer. The table came from immunoSEQ multiplex PCR; TCRdb's copy has only in-frame clones and leaves some out. The table has around 3,400 clones, less than 85% seen once. As for treatment: preoperative locoregional IRX-2 cytokine immunotherapy. The sequencing used tumor tissue, collected after IRX-2 immunotherapy. The receptors here all came from a human donor with breast cancer.

The chain uses TRBV9 and TRBJ1-1, with D hard to call. CDR3 length: 13 amino acids. CDR1 and CDR2 from the germline V gene are SGDLS and YYNGEE. Trimming cost V 5 bases and J 3 bases, with 11 bases left between them. The CDR3 spells CASSVNSYTEAFF. The CDR3 nucleotides read TGTGCCAGCAGTGTAAACAGCTACACTGAAGCTTTCTTT.

The CDR3: CASSTANTGELFF. Here the CDR3 DNA reads TGTGCCAGCAGCACGGCGAACACCGGGGAGCTGTTTTTT. This chain joins TRBV9 and TRBJ2-2, with D unresolved. The germline V and J ends were trimmed by 4 bases and 0 bases, with 4 bases remaining between them. CDR3 length: 13 residues. From germline, CDR1 is SGDLS and CDR2 YYNGEE.

This CDR3 reads CASSWWGEVAGEAEQFF. CDR3 bases: TGTGCCAGCAGTTGGTGGGGGGAGGTAGCGGGAGAAGCTGAGCAGTTCTTC. The chain recombines TRBV6-8 with TRBJ2-1, with 9 bases that match TRBD2. Germline V CDR1 and CDR2: MNHGY, SAAAGT. The CDR3 extends over 17 amino acids. The V gene end was trimmed by 4 bases and the J gene end by 9 bases; junction bases not matched to a gene: 16.

The rearrangement joins TRBV5-1 to TRBJ1-5; no reliable D call. Germline assignment: CDR1 SGHRS and CDR2 YFSETQ. CDR3 length: 14 residues. V dropped 0 bases and J dropped 4 bases, with 8 bases sitting between them. In nucleotides, the CDR3 is TGCGCCAGCAGCTTGGGGACGGAAAATCAGCCCCAGCATTTT. It codes for CASSLGTENQPQHF.